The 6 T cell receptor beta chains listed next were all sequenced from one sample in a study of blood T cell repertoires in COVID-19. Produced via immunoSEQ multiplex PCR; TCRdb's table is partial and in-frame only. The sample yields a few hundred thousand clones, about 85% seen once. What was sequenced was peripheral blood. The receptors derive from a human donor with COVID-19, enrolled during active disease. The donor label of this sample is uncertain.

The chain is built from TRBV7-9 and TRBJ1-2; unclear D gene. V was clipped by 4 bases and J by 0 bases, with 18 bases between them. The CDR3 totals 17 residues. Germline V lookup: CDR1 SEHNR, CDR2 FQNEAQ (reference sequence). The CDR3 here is CASSSNQEYSPNYGYTF. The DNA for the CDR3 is TGTGCCAGCAGCTCGAACCAGGAATACAGCCCTAACTATGGCTACACCTTC.

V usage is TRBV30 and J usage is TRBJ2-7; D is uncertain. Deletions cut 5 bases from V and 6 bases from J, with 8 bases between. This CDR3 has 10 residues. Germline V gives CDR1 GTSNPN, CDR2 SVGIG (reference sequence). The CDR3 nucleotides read TGTGCCTGGCAACAAACCGAGCAGTACTTC. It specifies CAWQQTEQYF.

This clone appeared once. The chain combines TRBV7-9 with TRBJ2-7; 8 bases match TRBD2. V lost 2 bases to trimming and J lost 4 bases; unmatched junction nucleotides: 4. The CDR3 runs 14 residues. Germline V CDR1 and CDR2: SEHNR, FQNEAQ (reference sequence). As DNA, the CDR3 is TGTGCCAGCAGCTTAATAGCGGGAAGATACGAGCAGTACTTC. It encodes CASSLIAGRYEQYF.

CDR3 in DNA: TGTGCCAGCAGTTCACTAGCGGGAGGGGCCGATACGCAGTATTTT. Residues: CASSSLAGGADTQYF. This chain uses TRBV27 with TRBJ2-3; 13 nucleotides line up with TRBD2. The CDR3 spans 15 residues. Looked up from germline, CDR1 is MNHEY and CDR2 is SMNVEV (reference sequence). With 4 bases clipped from V and 6 bases from J, the junction kept 4 bases outside the gene matches.

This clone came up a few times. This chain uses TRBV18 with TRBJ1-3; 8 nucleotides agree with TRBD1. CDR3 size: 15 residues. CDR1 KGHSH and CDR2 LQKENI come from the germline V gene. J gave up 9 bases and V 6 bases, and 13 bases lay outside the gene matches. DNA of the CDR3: TGTGCCAGCTCCAGGAATCCGGGACAGGAGATCACCATATATTTT. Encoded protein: CASSRNPGQEITIYF.

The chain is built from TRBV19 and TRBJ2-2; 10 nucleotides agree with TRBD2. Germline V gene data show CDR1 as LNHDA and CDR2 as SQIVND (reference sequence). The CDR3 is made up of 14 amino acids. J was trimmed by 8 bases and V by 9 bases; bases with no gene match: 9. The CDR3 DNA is TGTGCCAGCCAAAGCGGGAGGGTAATTGGGGAGCTGTTTTTT. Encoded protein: CASQSGRVIGELFF.